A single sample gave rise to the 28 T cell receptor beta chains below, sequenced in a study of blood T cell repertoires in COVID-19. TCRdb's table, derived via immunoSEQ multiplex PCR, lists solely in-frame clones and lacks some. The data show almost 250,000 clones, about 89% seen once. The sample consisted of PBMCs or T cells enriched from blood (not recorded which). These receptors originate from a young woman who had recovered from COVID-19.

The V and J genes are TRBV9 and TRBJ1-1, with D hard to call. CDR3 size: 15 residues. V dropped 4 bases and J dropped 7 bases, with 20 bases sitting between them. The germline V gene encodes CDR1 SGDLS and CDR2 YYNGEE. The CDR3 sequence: CASSPRFGLLGEAFF. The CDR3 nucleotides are TGTGCCAGCAGCCCCCGATTTGGGCTGCTCGGTGAAGCTTTCTTT.

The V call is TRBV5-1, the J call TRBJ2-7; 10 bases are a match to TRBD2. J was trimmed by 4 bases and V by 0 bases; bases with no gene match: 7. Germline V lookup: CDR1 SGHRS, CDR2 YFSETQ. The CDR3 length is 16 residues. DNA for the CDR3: TGCGCCAGCAGCTTGGTTTCGAGCGGGAGGGCATACGAGCAGTACTTC. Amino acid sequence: CASSLVSSGRAYEQYF.

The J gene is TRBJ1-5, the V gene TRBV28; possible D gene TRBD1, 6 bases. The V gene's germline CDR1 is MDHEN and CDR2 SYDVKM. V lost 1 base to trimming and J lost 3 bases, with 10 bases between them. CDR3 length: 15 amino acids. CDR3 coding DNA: TGTGCCAGCAGTTTATCAGGACAGCTCAATCAGCCCCAGCATTTT. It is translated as CASSLSGQLNQPQHF.

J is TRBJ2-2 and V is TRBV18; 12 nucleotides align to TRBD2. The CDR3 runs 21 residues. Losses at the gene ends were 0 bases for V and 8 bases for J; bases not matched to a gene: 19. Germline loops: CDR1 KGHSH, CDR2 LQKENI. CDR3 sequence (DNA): TGTGCCAGCTCACCACCAGCCAAGACCCCTGCAAACGGACTAGCGGGGGGGGAGCTGTTTTTT. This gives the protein CASSPPAKTPANGLAGGELFF. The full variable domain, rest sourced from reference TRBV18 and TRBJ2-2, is NAGVMQNPRHLVRRRGQEARLRCSPMKGHSHVYWYRQLPEEGLKFMVYLQKENIIDESGMPKERFSAEFPKEGPSILRIQQVVRGDSAAYFCASSPPAKTPANGLAGGELFFGEGSRLTVL.

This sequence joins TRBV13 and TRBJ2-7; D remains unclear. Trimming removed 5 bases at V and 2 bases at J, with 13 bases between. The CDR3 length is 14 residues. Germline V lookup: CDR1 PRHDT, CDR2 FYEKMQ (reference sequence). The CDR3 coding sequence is TGTGCCAGCAGCGCCCCCTTCCTACCCTACGAGCAGTACTTC. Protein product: CASSAPFLPYEQYF.

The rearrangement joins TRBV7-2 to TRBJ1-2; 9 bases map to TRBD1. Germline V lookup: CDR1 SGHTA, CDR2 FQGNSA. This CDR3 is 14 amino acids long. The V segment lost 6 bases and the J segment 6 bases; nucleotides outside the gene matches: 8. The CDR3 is CASRTGTGSDGYTF. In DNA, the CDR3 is TGTGCCAGCAGAACCGGGACAGGGAGTGATGGCTACACCTTC. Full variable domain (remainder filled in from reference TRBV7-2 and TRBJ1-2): GAGVSQSPSNKVTEKGKDVELRCDPISGHTALYWYRQSLGQGLEFLIYFQGNSAPDKSGLPSDRFSAERTGGSVSTLTIQRTQQEDSAVYLCASRTGTGSDGYTFGSGTRLTVV.

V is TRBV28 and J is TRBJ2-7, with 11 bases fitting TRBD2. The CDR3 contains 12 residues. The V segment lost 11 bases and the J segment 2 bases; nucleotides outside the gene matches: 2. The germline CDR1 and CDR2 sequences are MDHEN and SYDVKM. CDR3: CAVAGGAYEQYF. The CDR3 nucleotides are TGTGCCGTAGCGGGGGGGGCCTACGAGCAGTACTTC.

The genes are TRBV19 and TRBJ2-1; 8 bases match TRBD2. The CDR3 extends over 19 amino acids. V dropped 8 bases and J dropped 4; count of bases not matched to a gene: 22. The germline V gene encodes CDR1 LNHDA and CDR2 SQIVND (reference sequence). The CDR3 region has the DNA TGTGCCAGTGGACGGGCTAGCGGGTTTTCGGGGGTTTCATACAATGAGCAGTTCTTC. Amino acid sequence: CASGRASGFSGVSYNEQFF.

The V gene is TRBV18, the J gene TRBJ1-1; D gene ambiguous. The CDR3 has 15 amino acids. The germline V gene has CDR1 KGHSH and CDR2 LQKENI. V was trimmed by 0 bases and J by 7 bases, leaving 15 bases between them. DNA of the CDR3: TGTGCCAGCTCACCACCGGACGCGGCCCGGGGTGAAGCTTTCTTT. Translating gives CASSPPDAARGEAFF.

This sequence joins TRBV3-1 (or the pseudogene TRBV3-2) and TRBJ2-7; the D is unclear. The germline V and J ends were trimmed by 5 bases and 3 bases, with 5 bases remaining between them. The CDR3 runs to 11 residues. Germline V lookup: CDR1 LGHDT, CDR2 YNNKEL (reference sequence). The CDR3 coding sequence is TGTGCCAGCAGCAAATACTACGAGCAGTACTTC. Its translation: CASSKYYEQYF.

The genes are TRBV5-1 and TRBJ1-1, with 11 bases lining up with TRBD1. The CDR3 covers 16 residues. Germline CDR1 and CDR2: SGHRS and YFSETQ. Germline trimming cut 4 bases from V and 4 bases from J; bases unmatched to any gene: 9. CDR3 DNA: TGCGCCAGCAGCCTAATGGACAGGGGGCAGACCACTGAAGCTTTCTTT. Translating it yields CASSLMDRGQTTEAFF.

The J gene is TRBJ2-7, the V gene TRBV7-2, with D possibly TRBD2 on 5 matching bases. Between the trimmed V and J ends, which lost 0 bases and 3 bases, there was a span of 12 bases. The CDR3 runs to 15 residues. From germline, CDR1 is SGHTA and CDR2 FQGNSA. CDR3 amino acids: CASSLAAEDFYEQYF. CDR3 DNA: TGTGCCAGCAGCTTAGCGGCAGAGGACTTCTACGAGCAGTACTTC.

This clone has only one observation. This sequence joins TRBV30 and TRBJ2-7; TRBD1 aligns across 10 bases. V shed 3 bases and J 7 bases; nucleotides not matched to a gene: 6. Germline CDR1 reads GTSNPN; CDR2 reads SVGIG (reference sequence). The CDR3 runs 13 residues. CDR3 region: CAWRRQGAGEQYF. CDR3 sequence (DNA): TGTGCCTGGAGAAGACAGGGGGCTGGGGAGCAGTACTTC.

CDR3 in DNA: TGTGCCAGTAGTATAATAGGACTAGCGGTCACAAACACCGGGGAGCTGTTTTTT. It codes for CASSIIGLAVTNTGELFF. The chain uses TRBV19 and TRBJ2-2; 10 bases align to TRBD2. The CDR3 runs to 18 residues. Trimming at V came to 2 bases and at J to 2 bases, leaving 8 bases not matched to a gene. Per germline, CDR1 LNHDA and CDR2 SQIVND (reference sequence).

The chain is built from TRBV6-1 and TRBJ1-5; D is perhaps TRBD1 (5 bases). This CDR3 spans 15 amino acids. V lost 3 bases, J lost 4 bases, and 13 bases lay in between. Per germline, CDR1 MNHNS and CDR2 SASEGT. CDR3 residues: CASSDTQDGNQPQHF. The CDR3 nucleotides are TGTGCCAGCAGTGATACACAGGATGGAAATCAGCCCCAGCATTTT.

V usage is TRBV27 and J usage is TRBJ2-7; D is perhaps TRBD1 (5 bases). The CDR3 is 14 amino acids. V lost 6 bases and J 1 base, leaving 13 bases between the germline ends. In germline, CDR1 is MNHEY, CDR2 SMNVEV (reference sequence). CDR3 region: CASRRQSRSYEQYF. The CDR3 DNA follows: TGTGCCAGCAGGCGACAGAGCCGATCCTACGAGCAGTACTTC.

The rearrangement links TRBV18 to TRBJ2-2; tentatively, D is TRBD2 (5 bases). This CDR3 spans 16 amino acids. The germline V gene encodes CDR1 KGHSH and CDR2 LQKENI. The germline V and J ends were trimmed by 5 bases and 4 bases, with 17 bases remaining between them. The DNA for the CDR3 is TGTGCCAGCTCAGCCCTCGGGGTGGCTTCCACCGGGGAGCTGTTTTTT. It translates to CASSALGVASTGELFF.

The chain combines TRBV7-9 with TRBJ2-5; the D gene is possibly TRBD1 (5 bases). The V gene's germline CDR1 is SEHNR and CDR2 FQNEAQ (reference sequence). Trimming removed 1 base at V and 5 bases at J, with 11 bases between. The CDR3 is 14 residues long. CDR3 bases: TGTGCCAGCAGCTTAGTTAGGGGCGCGGAGACCCAGTACTTC. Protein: CASSLVRGAETQYF.

CDR3 loop: CASSASRCSYNEQFF. The CDR3 DNA reads as TGTGCCAGCAGCGCATCGAGGTGCTCCTACAATGAGCAGTTCTTC. The V and J genes are TRBV21-1 and TRBJ2-1; the table gives TRBD2 as D, unverified against the DNA. TRBV21-1 is shown as a pseudogene. The CDR3 spans 15 residues.

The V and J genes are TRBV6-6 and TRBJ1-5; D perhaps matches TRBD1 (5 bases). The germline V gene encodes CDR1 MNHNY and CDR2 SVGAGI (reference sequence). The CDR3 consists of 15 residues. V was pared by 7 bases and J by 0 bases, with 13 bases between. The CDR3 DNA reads TGTGCCAGCATCCCGGGGGTGTATAGCAATCAGCCCCAGCATTTT. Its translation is CASIPGVYSNQPQHF.

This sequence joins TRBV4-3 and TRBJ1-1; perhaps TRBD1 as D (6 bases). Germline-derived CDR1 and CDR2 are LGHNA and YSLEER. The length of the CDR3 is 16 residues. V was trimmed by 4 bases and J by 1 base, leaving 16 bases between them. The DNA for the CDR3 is TGCGCCAGCAGCCCTTATTTCCCGGGACAGAACACTGAAGCTTTCTTT. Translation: CASSPYFPGQNTEAFF.

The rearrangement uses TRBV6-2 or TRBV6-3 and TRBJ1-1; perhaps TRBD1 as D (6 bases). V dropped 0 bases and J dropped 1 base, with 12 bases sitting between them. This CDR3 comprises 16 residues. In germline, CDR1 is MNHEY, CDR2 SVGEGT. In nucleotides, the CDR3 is TGTGCCAGCAGTTACTCGTGGACAGCTCCGAACACTGAAGCTTTCTTT. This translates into CASSYSWTAPNTEAFF.

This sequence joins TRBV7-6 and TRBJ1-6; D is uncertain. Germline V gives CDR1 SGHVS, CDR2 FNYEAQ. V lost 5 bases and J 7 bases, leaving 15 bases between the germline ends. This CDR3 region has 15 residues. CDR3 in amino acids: CASSRSRGENSPLHF. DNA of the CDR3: TGTGCCAGCAGCCGCAGTCGGGGAGAGAATTCACCCCTCCACTTT.

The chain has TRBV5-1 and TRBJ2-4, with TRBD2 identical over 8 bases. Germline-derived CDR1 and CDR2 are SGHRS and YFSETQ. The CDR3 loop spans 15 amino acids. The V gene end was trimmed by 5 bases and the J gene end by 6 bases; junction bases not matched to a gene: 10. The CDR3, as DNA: TGCGCCAGCAGTTCGGCGGGAGGTGACAGAAACATTCAGTACTTC. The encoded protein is CASSSAGGDRNIQYF.

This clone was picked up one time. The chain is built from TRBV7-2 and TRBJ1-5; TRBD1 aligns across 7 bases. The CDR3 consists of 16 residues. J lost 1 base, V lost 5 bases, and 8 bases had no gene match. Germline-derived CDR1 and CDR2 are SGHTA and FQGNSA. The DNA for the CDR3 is TGTGCCAGCAGCAAAGGGGGCGGGGCGAGCAATCAGCCCCAGCATTTT. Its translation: CASSKGGGASNQPQHF.

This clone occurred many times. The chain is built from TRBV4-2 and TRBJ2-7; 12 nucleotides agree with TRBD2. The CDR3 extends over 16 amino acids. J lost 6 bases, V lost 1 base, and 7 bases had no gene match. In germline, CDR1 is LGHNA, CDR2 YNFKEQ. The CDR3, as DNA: TGTGCCAGCAGCCAAGGACTAGCGGGAGCCTTCGGCGAGCAGTACTTC. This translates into CASSQGLAGAFGEQYF.

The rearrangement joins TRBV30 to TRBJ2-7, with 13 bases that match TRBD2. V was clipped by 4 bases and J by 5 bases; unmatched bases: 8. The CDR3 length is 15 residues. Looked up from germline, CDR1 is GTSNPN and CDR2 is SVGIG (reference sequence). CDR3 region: CAWKRTSGRVDEQYF. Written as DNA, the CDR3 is TGTGCCTGGAAGCGGACTAGCGGGAGAGTCGACGAGCAGTACTTC.

The CDR3 DNA follows: TGTGCCAGCAGCTTGGGGGGCGAAGCTTTCTTT. Its translation is CASSLGGEAFF. The V and J genes are TRBV5-4 and TRBJ1-1; TRBD1 might be the D (5 bases). The CDR3 is 11 residues long. CDR1 is SGHNT and CDR2 is YYREEE in the germline V gene (reference sequence). V dropped 0 bases and J dropped 8 bases, with 5 bases sitting between them.